The 2 T cell receptor beta chains reported below all come from one sample, sequenced in a study of blood T cells in healthy people across ages. Together with a sample-barcoded 5' primer, a J-beta primer mix was included in a second PCR lasting roughly 6 to 12 cycles. MiXCR, applied by TCRdb to the 5' RACE reads, yields one record per CDR3 protein. The sample lists over 1,500,000 distinct CDR3 sequences, around 50% occurring once. Sequencing was carried out using blood. These receptor sequences come from a woman aged 40 to 49 in good health.

To note about this clonotype: Relative to the germline gene, one junction end is altered; a read error may explain this. The rearrangement links TRBV7-2 to TRBJ1-5, with 9 bases lining up with TRBD1. This CDR3 spans 13 amino acids. Germline values: CDR1 SGHTA, CDR2 FQGNSA. The CDR3 nucleotides read TGTGCCAGCAGCAACAGGGGGCTGCAGCTCCAGCATTTT. Amino acids: CASSNRGLQLQHF.

The genes are TRBV6-1 and TRBJ2-1, with TRBD2 matching over 9 bases. This CDR3 comprises 14 residues. J gave up 9 bases and V 4 bases, and 7 bases lay outside the gene matches. CDR1 is MNHNS and CDR2 is SASEGT in the germline V gene. The CDR3 spells CASSVGTSFSEQFF. The CDR3 DNA reads as TGTGCCAGCAGTGTAGGGACTAGCTTTAGTGAGCAGTTCTTC.